These 8 T cell receptor beta chains originate from one sample sequenced in a study of response to subunit inactivated influenza vaccine. In TCRdb, the RT-PCR reads were re-called with MiXCR into one record per CDR3 protein. The sample carries about 500,000 distinct CDR3 sequences, approximately 13% recorded once. Sequencing used PBMCs from blood, obtained roughly 48 days after vaccination. Every receptor here comes from a man between 45 and 60 years old who received an inactivated influenza vaccine.

J is TRBJ2-3 and V is TRBV20-1, with D possibly being TRBD2 (6 bases). The CDR3 has 14 amino acids. Germline V lookup: CDR1 DFQATT, CDR2 SNEGSKA (reference sequence). The germline V and J ends were trimmed by 3 bases and 0 bases, with 10 bases remaining between them. The CDR3 sequence: CSASPGGSTDTQYF. CDR3 bases: TGCAGTGCTAGCCCCGGGGGTAGCACAGATACGCAGTATTTT.

This clonotype appeared many times. This chain connects TRBV29-1 to TRBJ2-1; no definite D call. The V end lost 3 bases, the J end lost 8 bases, and 14 bases lay between the germline ends. Germline values: CDR1 SQVTM, CDR2 ANQGSEA. The CDR3 runs to 13 residues. This CDR3 reads CSVEDPPNDEQFF. CDR3 in DNA: TGCAGCGTTGAGGACCCACCCAACGATGAGCAGTTCTTC.

This clonotype was observed a few times. The genes are TRBV5-1 and TRBJ2-1, with D hard to call. This CDR3 is built from 16 residues. V lost 3 bases, J lost 0 bases, and 13 bases lay in between. The V gene's germline CDR1 is SGHRS and CDR2 YFSETQ. The CDR3 loop is CASSSLPKDSYNEQFF. DNA for the CDR3: TGCGCCAGCAGCTCCCTACCTAAAGACTCCTACAATGAGCAGTTCTTC.

This clonotype was counted only a few times. The rearrangement joins TRBV5-1 to TRBJ1-2, with D possibly matching TRBD1 (6 bases). V was cut by 3 bases and J by 2 bases, with 20 bases left in between. The CDR3 is 17 amino acids. CDR1 and CDR2 (germline): SGHRS, YFSETQ. For the CDR3, the DNA is TGCGCCAGCAGCTCAACAGGGACGTCTCGTTTCAACTATGGCTACACCTTC. This sequence encodes CASSSTGTSRFNYGYTF.

The table lists this clonotype with a few counts. CDR3 nucleotide sequence: TGTGCCAGCACCCACCAGGCAGATACGCAGTATTTT. Translated: CASTHQADTQYF. The genes are TRBV7-9 and TRBJ2-3; D uncertain. Germline CDR1 and CDR2: SEHNR and FQNEAQ (reference sequence). V was shortened by 7 bases and J by 4 bases, with 9 bases between the two germline ends. This CDR3 region has 12 residues.

In its sample, this clonotype was seen a few times. CDR3 protein: CASSEASGHHTDTQYF. DNA for the CDR3: TGTGCCAGCAGTGAAGCGTCGGGACATCACACAGATACGCAGTATTTT. This chain connects TRBV2 to TRBJ2-3; possibly TRBD1 for D (6 bases). V was trimmed by 0 bases and J by 2 bases, leaving 12 bases between them. Germline lookup yields CDR1 SNHLY and CDR2 FYNNEI. This CDR3 has 16 residues. The full variable domain, rest sourced from reference TRBV2 and TRBJ2-3, is EPEVTQTPSHQVTQMGQEVILRCVPISNHLYFYWYRQILGQKVEFLVSFYNNEISEKSEIFDDQFSVERPDGSNFTLKIRSTKLEDSAMYFCASSEASGHHTDTQYFGPGTRLTVL.

This clonotype has just one count. This chain connects TRBV5-5 to TRBJ2-3, with D tentatively TRBD2 (5 bases). The V and J ends lost 8 bases and 6 bases respectively, with 13 bases between them. Germline lookup yields CDR1 SGHKS and CDR2 YYEKEE (reference sequence). The CDR3 length is 12 residues. CDR3 amino acids: CARGPGVDTQYF. DNA of the CDR3: TGTGCCAGGGGCCCCGGGGTGGATACGCAGTATTTT.

This clonotype came up a few times. The J gene is TRBJ2-2, the V gene TRBV28; D is perhaps TRBD2 (5 bases). Trimming shortened V by 3 bases and J by 7 bases, and 6 bases separated the two germline ends. The CDR3 has 12 amino acids. Germline V lookup: CDR1 MDHEN, CDR2 SYDVKM. The CDR3 nucleotides are TGTGCCAGCAGTTTTCGGGGCGGGGAGCTGTTTTTT. Translation gives CASSFRGGELFF. The variable domain in full, with the rest retrieved from reference TRBV28 and TRBJ2-2, is DVKVTQSSRYLVKRTGEKVFLECVQDMDHENMFWYRQDPGLGLRLIYFSYDVKMKEKGDIPEGYSVSREKKERFSLILESASTNQTSMYLCASSFRGGELFFGEGSRLTVL.